This entry features one TCR beta chain sequence. Antigen specificity is unknown. The data were obtained in a study of T-cell memory formation after mild COVID-19. Study results and limitations: CM and EM subsets held most contracting CD4+ clones; EMRA held CD8+ ones.

V gave up 7 bases and J gave up 4 bases, with 9 bases separating them. Germline V gene data show CDR1 as SGHRS and CDR2 as YFSETQ. The CDR3 is 12 amino acids. The TCR alpha and TCR beta cDNA libraries, bearing sample barcodes and UMIs, were generated by 5'RACE using constant-segment primers. TCRdb independently ran MiXCR on the 5' RACE reads; one entry per CDR3 protein. This table holds roughly 400,000 distinct CDR3 sequences, 15% to 20% found once. The V gene is TRBV5-1, the J gene TRBJ1-3; D gene ambiguous. This sequence was found in a man aged 18 to 35 who had mild COVID-19 (a few samples of this study predate the infection). Cell type and time point are not known. The sequenced material came from PBMCs or a T cell subset sorted from them (not recorded which). CDR3 DNA: TGCGCCAGCGCCGGGGAAGGAAACACCATATATTTT. It encodes CASAGEGNTIYF.